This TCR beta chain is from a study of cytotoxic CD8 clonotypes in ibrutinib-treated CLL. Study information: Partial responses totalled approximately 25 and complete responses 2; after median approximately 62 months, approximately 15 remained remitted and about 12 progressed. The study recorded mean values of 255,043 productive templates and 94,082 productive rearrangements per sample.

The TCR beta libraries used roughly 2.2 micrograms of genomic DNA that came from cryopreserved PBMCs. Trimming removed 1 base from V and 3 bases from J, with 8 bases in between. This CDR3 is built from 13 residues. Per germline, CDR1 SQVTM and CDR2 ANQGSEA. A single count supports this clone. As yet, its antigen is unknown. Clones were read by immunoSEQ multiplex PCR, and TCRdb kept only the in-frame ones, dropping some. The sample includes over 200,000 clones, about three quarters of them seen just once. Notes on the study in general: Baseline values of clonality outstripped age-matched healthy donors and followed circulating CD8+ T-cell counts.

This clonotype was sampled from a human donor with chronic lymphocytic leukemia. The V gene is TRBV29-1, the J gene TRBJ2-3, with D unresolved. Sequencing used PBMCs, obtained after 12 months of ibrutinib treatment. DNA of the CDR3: TGCAGCGTTGAAGCGATCACTACAGATACGCAGTATTTT. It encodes CSVEAITTDTQYF.